This TCR beta chain was recorded in a study of T cell responses to AZD1222 COVID-19 vaccine. Looked up from germline, CDR1 is MNHEY and CDR2 is SVGAGI. The CDR3 extends over 14 amino acids. Trimming cost V 2 bases and J 9 bases, with 14 bases left between them. Clones were sequenced by immunoSEQ multiplex PCR, and TCRdb holds only the in-frame ones, with some missing. The sample has approximately 160,000 clones; under 95% are singletons. The source of this sequence is an adult in good health. The sample here was peripheral blood, taken on day 0 of AZD1222 vaccination. The gene calls are TRBV6-5 and TRBJ2-4; D not certain. CDR3 in amino acids: CASSYGSPSSIQYF. The CDR3 region has the DNA TGTGCCAGCAGTTACGGGTCTCCCTCCAGCATTCAGTACTTC.